The 20 T cell receptor beta chains presented below share a single source sample, sequenced in a study of blood T cell repertoires in COVID-19. The protocol was immunoSEQ multiplex PCR, while the TCRdb copy is restricted to in-frame clones and leaves out a portion. The table includes some 45,000 clones, roughly four fifths detected once. The sequencing sample was made of peripheral blood. The receptor set was obtained from a woman between 55 and 75 years old with acute or convalescent COVID-19.

V gene TRBV7-2 combines with J gene TRBJ1-3; D gene ambiguous. The CDR3 has 14 amino acids. V was shortened by 2 bases and J by 7 bases, with 12 bases between the two germline ends. Per the germline V gene, CDR1 is SGHTA and CDR2 is FQGNSA. The CDR3 here is CASSLKPIGNTIYF. The DNA of the CDR3 is TGTGCCAGCAGCTTAAAGCCTATCGGGAACACCATATATTTT.

The chain uses TRBV6-5 and TRBJ2-7; TRBD1 agrees at 10 bases. The V and J ends lost 6 bases and 5 bases, in that order; junction bases with no gene match: 4. In germline, CDR1 is MNHEY, CDR2 SVGAGI. This CDR3 comprises 13 residues. CDR3: CASRAGQGNEQYF. CDR3 coding DNA: TGTGCCAGCAGAGCGGGACAGGGGAACGAGCAGTACTTC.

The chain has TRBV19 and TRBJ2-1; perhaps TRBD1 as D (6 bases). The CDR3 covers 15 residues. Germline assignment: CDR1 LNHDA and CDR2 SQIVND (reference sequence). Trimming cost V 8 bases and J 8 bases, with 22 bases left between them. CDR3 nucleotide sequence: TGTGCCAGTGCAAAGGGGGAATCGGATAAGGATGAGCAGTTCTTC. It codes for CASAKGESDKDEQFF.

V is TRBV27 and J is TRBJ2-7; D remains ambiguous. CDR3 length equals 13 residues. V lost 6 bases and J 6 bases, leaving 15 bases between the germline ends. Germline assignment: CDR1 MNHEY and CDR2 SMNVEV (reference sequence). The CDR3 spells CASSPCGFCEQYF. CDR3 sequence (DNA): TGTGCCAGCAGCCCCTGCGGATTTTGCGAGCAGTACTTC.

The chain links TRBV19 to TRBJ1-1; D unresolved. This CDR3 region has 13 residues. Trimming removed 4 bases at V and 5 bases at J, with 11 bases between. Germline loops: CDR1 LNHDA, CDR2 SQIVND (reference sequence). CDR3 in DNA: TGTGCCAGTAGTACCTTCTCAGGAACTGAAGCTTTCTTT. This sequence encodes CASSTFSGTEAFF. Using reference TRBV19 and TRBJ1-1 for the parts outside the CDR3, the full variable domain is DGGITQSPKYLFRKEGQNVTLSCEQNLNHDAMYWYRQDPGQGLRLIYYSQIVNDFQKGDIAEGYSVSREKKESFPLTVTSAQKNPTAFYLCASSTFSGTEAFFGQGTRLTVV.

The chain joins TRBV19 to TRBJ1-1; 7 bases agree with TRBD1. This CDR3 is built from 14 residues. The trim removed 3 bases at V and 9 bases at J, leaving 10 bases unmatched. Germline values: CDR1 LNHDA, CDR2 SQIVND (reference sequence). The CDR3 bases are TGTGCCAGTAGTATCGGGCAGGGGGATCTTAAAGCTTTCTTT. Translating gives CASSIGQGDLKAFF.

The chain employs TRBV5-5 and TRBJ2-7, with TRBD2 matching over 9 bases. The junction had 9 bases not matched to a gene; V was cut back by 4 bases and J by 4 bases. The CDR3 totals 15 residues. Germline assignment: CDR1 SGHKS and CDR2 YYEKEE (reference sequence). The CDR3 loop reads CASSGVLAGEYEQYF. Written as DNA, the CDR3 is TGTGCCAGCAGCGGTGTTTTAGCGGGGGAGTACGAGCAGTACTTC.

The chain links TRBV24-1 to TRBJ1-2, with TRBD1 matching 7 bases. The CDR3 totals 13 residues. V gave up 4 bases and J gave up 2 bases; unmatched junction bases: 0. From germline, CDR1 is KGHDR and CDR2 SFDVKD. The CDR3 DNA follows: TGTGCCACCAGTGAGACAGGGAACTATGGCTACACCTTC. It yields the protein CATSETGNYGYTF.

This chain joins TRBV30 and TRBJ1-3; possible D gene TRBD1, 6 bases. Germline V gene lookup returns CDR1 GTSNPN and CDR2 SVGIG (reference sequence). The CDR3 runs 16 residues. V lost 0 bases and J 4 bases, leaving 16 bases between the germline ends. CDR3 sequence reads: CAWSVTGGRGGNTIYF. The CDR3 nucleotides are TGTGCCTGGAGTGTAACCGGGGGGCGAGGAGGAAACACCATATATTTT.

The chain has TRBV7-2 and TRBJ2-7, with 10 positions matching TRBD2. The V segment lost 7 bases and the J segment 2 bases; nucleotides outside the gene matches: 5. CDR1 is SGHTA, CDR2 FQGNSA, per germline. CDR3 length: 14 residues. CDR3 region: CASNGAGGPYEQYF. Written as DNA, the CDR3 is TGTGCCAGCAACGGAGCGGGGGGGCCCTACGAGCAGTACTTC.

The rearrangement joins TRBV19 to TRBJ2-6; TRBD1 matches at 11 bases. The germline CDR1 and CDR2 sequences are LNHDA and SQIVND (reference sequence). The V segment lost 7 bases and the J segment 2 bases; nucleotides outside the gene matches: 19. This CDR3 has 21 amino acids. The CDR3 loop is CASTPHPGSWTGGAGANVLTF. CDR3 sequence (DNA): TGTGCCAGTACCCCACACCCTGGGAGTTGGACAGGGGGCGCTGGGGCCAACGTCCTGACTTTC. The full variable domain, in which reference TRBV19 and TRBJ2-6 provide the parts outside the CDR3, is DGGITQSPKYLFRKEGQNVTLSCEQNLNHDAMYWYRQDPGQGLRLIYYSQIVNDFQKGDIAEGYSVSREKKESFPLTVTSAQKNPTAFYLCASTPHPGSWTGGAGANVLTFGAGSRLTVL.

This clone appeared once. The chain combines TRBV2 with TRBJ2-7; TRBD1 matches at 9 bases. Unmatched junction bases numbered 9, after V lost 11 bases and J lost 4 bases. The CDR3 is 13 amino acids. Germline V gives CDR1 SNHLY, CDR2 FYNNEI. CDR3 nucleotide sequence: TGTGCCGGATTACAGGGGGCAGGATACGAGCAGTACTTC. Translating it yields CAGLQGAGYEQYF.

This clone appeared a few times. The genes are TRBV3-1 (or the pseudogene TRBV3-2) and TRBJ2-7; D is perhaps TRBD1 (6 bases). This CDR3 is 13 amino acids long. V was clipped by 6 bases and J by 0 bases, with 9 bases between them. The germline gives CDR1 LGHDT, CDR2 YNNKEL (reference sequence). In DNA form, the CDR3 reads TGTGCCAGCAGTATAGGGGGCTCCTACGAGCAGTACTTC. It encodes CASSIGGSYEQYF.

The chain uses TRBV10-3 and TRBJ2-3; D is unresolved. The CDR3 extends over 13 amino acids. Germline values: CDR1 ENHRY, CDR2 SYGVKD. With 5 bases removed from V and 0 bases from J, the gap between germline ends came to 6 bases. The CDR3 sequence is CAISLTSTDTQYF. The CDR3 nucleotides read TGTGCCATCAGTCTTACTAGCACAGATACGCAGTATTTT.

The chain recombines TRBV7-2 with TRBJ2-3; D uncertain. This CDR3 is built from 15 residues. V lost 4 bases and J lost 0, with 11 bases in between. Germline CDR1 SGHTA, CDR2 FQGNSA. The CDR3 spells CASSSARTSTDTQYF. For the CDR3, the DNA is TGTGCCAGCAGCTCAGCGCGTACTAGCACAGATACGCAGTATTTT.

The chain joins TRBV18 to TRBJ2-2; TRBD1 is a possible D gene (5 bases). The CDR3 covers 13 residues. V dropped 3 bases and J dropped 4 bases, with 6 bases sitting between them. Germline CDR1 is KGHSH and CDR2 is LQKENI. The chain's CDR3 is CASSPTVTGELFF. As DNA, the CDR3 is TGTGCCAGCTCACCGACAGTCACCGGGGAGCTGTTTTTT.

The chain joins TRBV7-2 to TRBJ2-7, with 7 bases that match TRBD2. This CDR3 spans 18 amino acids. V trimming: 4 bases; J trimming: 0 bases; junction bases outside the gene matches: 15. Germline V lookup: CDR1 SGHTA, CDR2 FQGNSA. The CDR3 region is CASSSGAGDQKSSYEQYF. The CDR3 DNA follows: TGTGCCAGCAGCTCTGGTGCGGGGGACCAAAAGAGCTCCTACGAGCAGTACTTC.

The rearrangement uses TRBV11-2 and TRBJ1-6; a possible D gene is TRBD1 (6 bases). V lost 5 bases, J lost 2 bases, and 19 bases lay in between. Germline V gene sequence: CDR1 SGHAT, CDR2 FQNNGV. This CDR3 comprises 18 residues. CDR3 DNA sequence: TGTGCCAGCAGCAGCTTCGGGGGGGCTGGAACCTATAATTCACCCCTCCACTTT. Translation gives CASSSFGGAGTYNSPLHF.

The chain is built from TRBV2 and TRBJ1-2; a weak D match, TRBD1 (5 bases). The V gene lost 5 bases and the J gene lost 4 bases, with 11 bases spanning the gap. The germline V gene encodes CDR1 SNHLY and CDR2 FYNNEI. The CDR3 is made up of 13 amino acids. The CDR3 spells CASSTDSAYGYTF. DNA of the CDR3: TGTGCCAGCAGTACAGACAGTGCCTATGGCTACACCTTC.

The chain employs TRBV5-8 and TRBJ2-4; maybe TRBD2 (5 bases). The germline CDR1 and CDR2 sequences are SGHTS and YDEGEE. V was cut by 1 base and J by 8 bases, with 10 bases left in between. The CDR3 runs 13 residues. The CDR3 protein is CASSLPSRDIQYF. In DNA form, the CDR3 reads TGTGCCAGCAGCTTGCCATCGCGGGACATTCAGTACTTC.